The source of this T cell receptor beta chain is a study of cytomegalovirus exposure and HLA in healthy donors (dated by TCRdb to the late 2010s). With respect to the entire study: An earlier analysis of 587 of the donors reported 276 Gb of sequence data and 117 million unique TCR beta sequences obtained from roughly 180 million T cells. The number of donors typed differed by locus, with 629-630 for A, B, C, DRB1 and DQB1, around 500 for DQA1, over 600 for DPA1, and under 490 for DPB1. The later analysis used no new phenotypic data to find candidate immune exposures, relying instead on TCR beta sequences and their occurrence across donors. To decide whether each TCR beta V gene segment behaved as functional or pseudogenic, an earlier analysis of nearly 600 of the donors relied on high-throughput TCR beta sequencing. High-throughput TCR immunosequencing, statistical association of individual TCRs with disease status, and machine learning were combined to predict cytomegalovirus infection status. Among the 398 genotyped donors, around 81% belonged to the genetic ancestry cluster associated with self-reported Caucasian donors. A handful of DR-DQ haplotypes were treated as single units for association and clustering because of strong linkage in the cohort. All discovery cohort repertoires had been generated using a single sequencing platform. Alongside the repertoire data, information on donor age, sex, ethnicity and CMV serostatus was compiled. Roughly 310 gigabases of sequencing data and approximately 85 million unique TCR sequences were included in an early release covering roughly 600 HLA-typed donors. In addition to the first cohort of 650 to 800 subjects, a separate validation cohort of 120 different subjects was used. Genome-wide SNP genotypes for about three fifths of the roughly 670 donors were used in a later genetic analysis, which treated that subset as a discovery cohort. The study was designed to test whether signatures of past pathogen exposure could be identified by cataloging public T cell receptors. The T cell repertoires of about 700 subjects were profiled by immunosequencing and related to cytomegalovirus serostatus. Class I and class II HLA loci were covered by the typing at four-digit resolution. Across 398 genotyped donors of the cohort, an average of about 250,000 unique TCR beta nucleotide sequences per donor were sequenced, and around 19% of those sequences were non-productive. To study patterns of TCR occurrence, a later analysis re-analyzed previously published TCR beta repertoires from around 700 donors and added high-resolution HLA genotyping. Overall results and qualifications from the work: Some IMGT-functional V segments, including TRBV6-2 and TRBV6-3, could not be distinguished by the 87-base-pair reads and were therefore excluded. In vitro tests confirmed that three of the cytomegalovirus-associated TCR beta chains recognize cytomegalovirus antigens. In both the original and validation cohorts, the classifier was reported to diagnose cytomegalovirus status with high specificity and sensitivity. Linkage disequilibrium might explain the correlated functional status among segregating V segments, but an unknown experimental factor could not be ruled out. In a later analysis, the rate of TCR association differed among HLA loci, with DRB1 alleles having the most associated TCRs and HLA-C alleles having the fewest. Specific HLA alleles were associated with 15,000 to 20,000 TCR beta sequences at a false discovery rate of 0.05 in a later analysis. The presence/absence analyses assumed that sequencing depth was roughly uniform across donors, and that assumption may not be true. A group of highly shared sequence variants was considered likely to be a technical artifact of the sequencing pipeline. In a later analysis, several top co-occurrence clusters were reported to appear linked to parvovirus B19, influenza, CMV and Epstein-Barr virus. In a later analysis, HLA-associated TCR beta chains showed more clonal expansion and lower generation probabilities than non-associated chains that were equally common. In an earlier analysis of 587 of the donors, most TCR beta V segments appeared in productive rearrangements about 90% or about 30% of the time, broadly matching IMGT annotations. For the cohort, immune exposure information was limited to CMV serostatus. Because HLA typing was unavailable for some donors at each locus, only the typed subset was used in association tests. V-gene and J-gene trimming of TCR beta chains was associated with a missense DCLRE1C variant in a later genetic analysis, and the association was replicated in an independent cohort. When HLA alleles, especially DR and DQ, strongly co-occurred, attributing TCR associations to individual alleles was difficult. A later genetic analysis reported fewer N-insertions in productive TCRs among donors in an Asian-associated ancestry cluster than the roughly 620-donor mean. A further reported finding was that TCR beta sequences accurately predicted the HLA-A and HLA-B alleles for most subjects in the first cohort. The study listed over 150 TCR beta chains as associated with cytomegalovirus. According to a later analysis, most CMV-associated TCR beta chains appeared to be HLA-restricted, and the HLA associations seemed to be driven largely by CMV exposure. Only TCR beta chains were sequenced in this cohort, and the absence of alpha or paired-chain data limited detectable features. Most TCR sequences were observed very rarely across donors, whereas some public TCRs were present in many individuals. The authors suggested that the approach could potentially be generalized to other disease states and immunological phenotypes. Approximately 18 rarely observed V segments, including chromosome 9 orphons, were excluded from the earlier analysis of some 590 of the donors because counts were too low.

To prepare the library, the immunoSEQ multiplex PCR assay was applied. For the multiplex PCR, a mixture combining 60 forward primers for TCR Vbeta segments and 13 reverse primers for TCR Jbeta segments was used. The CDR3 region of rearranged TCR beta genes was amplified from genomic DNA with a multiplex PCR assay. The Illumina HiSeq System was used to sequence the amplified TCR beta libraries as 87-base-pair reads. The source study handled its data this way. In a later analysis, tens of millions of unique TCR beta chains were counted across the 690 or so repertoires, and roughly 10 million of these chains were shared by at least two donors. A nearest-neighbor algorithm error-corrected the raw reads and collapsed the reads into unique sequences, merging closely related sequences to remove PCR and sequencing errors. Alignment of CDR3 sequences to IMGT reference sequences was used to assign V, D and J gene segments. Each retained sequence needed at least a six-nucleotide match to both a V gene segment and a J gene segment. Rearrangements were called productive when the CDR3 lacked stop codons and stayed in frame with V and J; all others were non-productive. Following IMGT convention, CDR3 was defined as the stretch from the second conserved V-encoded cysteine to the conserved J-encoded phenylalanine. The earlier analysis of fewer than 700 of the donors excluded sequences that lacked an unambiguous match to a single V gene segment. An earlier analysis of around 600 of the donors classified V segments as functional when productive rearrangements were above 56.7% and as segregating when the standard deviation between donors was above 5%. A statistical classification framework was developed to diagnose cytomegalovirus status using the catalog of TCR beta chain sequences. V and J gene assignment, in a later analysis, came from comparing TCR nucleotide sequences with IMGT/GENE-DB human TR gene sequences. The TCRdist pipeline was used in a later analysis to assign CDR3 sequences and most-parsimonious VDJ recombination scenarios. In a later analysis, each TCR beta chain was defined by its CDR3 amino acid sequence together with its V-gene family, and reads without a unique V-gene family were excluded. To address suspected cross-contamination and a sequencing artifact, a later analysis removed approximately 600 highly shared, low-generation-probability nucleotide sequences. For each public chain, a later analysis derived a clonal expansion index from normalized ranks of inferred template counts within each repertoire. Generation probabilities in a later analysis came from a VDJ recombination model fitted to out-of-frame rearrangements, and those results were checked against IGoR. A later analysis scored TCR-TCR, TCR-HLA and TCR-CMV co-occurrence with hypergeometric tests, applying a repertoire-size bias correction to TCR pairs. False discovery rates were estimated in a later analysis by permuting HLA or CMV assignments 20 times. In a later analysis, co-occurring TCRs were grouped with DBSCAN, and TCRdist sequence similarity was added when clustering was performed within HLA-allele-positive subsets. For co-occurrence clustering, repertoires with fewer than 30,000 or more than 120,000 public chains were excluded, along with several repertoires with anomalous nucleotide sharing. TCRdb stores this immuneACCESS table with in-frame sequences only. Part of the clones is absent; in the studies checked, under half of the shortfall reflects unresolved V genes, and no reason is known for the rest. V, J and clone size reflect that table, while D and trimming were determined from the DNA. Present in this sample are 90,000 to 150,000 clones, 82% of which were seen just once. About 1.5% of the sample is taken by the ten largest.

The cohort comprised some 730 healthy bone marrow donors. At the time of sampling, all cohort members were nominally healthy, though unrecorded immune exposures were likely present. The donor was CMV seronegative and belonged to the group of approximately 320 seronegative cohort members. A peripheral blood sample was provided by each donor, and peripheral blood mononuclear cells were used for TCR beta sequencing. The Qiagen DNeasy Blood Extraction Kit was used to extract genomic DNA from the blood cell samples. V has 0 bases trimmed and J has 4 bases trimmed; junction bases matching no gene number 11. Inclusive of the bounding cysteine and phenylalanine, the CDR3 is 18 residues long. The entry retains the CDR3 DNA only, 54 bases that are in frame from base 1. Reading the germline V gene gives CDR1 ENHRY and CDR2 SYGVKD. In regard to this clone: Its antigen remains unidentified. Nothing much larger sits one base from this clone, and base qualities are not available.

This TCR derives from a woman aged 18-29 years in good health and CMV-seronegative. This chain joins TRBV10-3 to TRBJ2-3, with TRBD2 identical over 9 junction bases. The source material was PBMCs. The nucleotide sequence is given as TGTGCCATCAGTGAGTCGGAGGCGGGGCGGGGGGGCGCAGATACGCAGTATTTT. This gives the protein CAISESEAGRGGADTQYF.